Listed below are T cell receptor beta chains from one sample, sequenced in a study of identical twins. TCRdb itself ran the 5' RACE reads through MiXCR, one entry per CDR3 protein. Counted here are some 760,000 distinct CDR3 sequences, 15% to 20% occurring once; the ten biggest clones make up roughly 13%. These same data were also listed under a study on T cells expressing NK-cell markers.

What was sequenced was PBMCs. The receptors stem from a woman aged 18-30 years in good health. The conserved cysteine and the conserved F or W are not part of the CDR3 here. Size tells how often a clone was seen (once, few, many) or the class of an expanded clone, and some rows leave it out.

v_call clone_size cdr3_aa
TRBV15 . ATSSSPSGGYEQY
TRBV18 . ASSPPTGQGAFNSPLH
TRBV7-2 few ASSLARSLAGVGETQY
TRBV9 few ASSPRAINTEAF
TRBV20-1 . SAEGGASYNEQF
TRBV20-1 many SARDAQEGGEKLF
TRBV6-2/TRBV6-3 few ASSYRLEAF
TRBV9 . ASSPSLRAYNEQF
TRBV27 few ASSLSGGGEQY
TRBV7-9 . ASSGRGDEQY
TRBV2 few ASIRDSQANTGELF
TRBV2 . ASSQKNTGELF
TRBV20-1 few SARVDRGFSYNEQF
TRBV3-1 . ASSHGPAQPQH
TRBV2 few ASRDRVAGELF
TRBV25-1 few ASRDTGGRGYT
TRBV19 . ASNIGYPEAF
TRBV6-5 few ASSYRVRRGRGAEAF
TRBV5-5 . ASSLGRVDTGELF
TRBV5-1 . ASSLVQAMNTEAF
TRBV20-1 . SANKGTQPQH
TRBV29-1 few SVVSGPYYEQY
TRBV28 . ASSVLQRYQPQH
TRBV6-5 few ASDLPGTTEQY
TRBV20-1 . SARWGAGNEQF
TRBV4-3 few ASSQDWRNTIY
TRBV27 . ASSLKGWSTEAF
TRBV20-1 . SALRQGYEQY
TRBV12-3/TRBV12-4 few ASSSASSDNEQF
TRBV12-3/TRBV12-4 . ASSSRALTTDTQY
TRBV6-1 . ASTREGAPGEQY
TRBV6-4 . ASSARDRAYNEQF
TRBV9 . ASSVVATDTQY
TRBV20-1 . SADVPTFGTDTQY
TRBV5-4 . ASRTRTSGYNEQF
TRBV7-9 . ASSSSRVLDTQY
TRBV20-1 few SASRTGEWAKNIQY
TRBV27 . ASSWEVNEQF
TRBV20-1 few SARVDETQY
TRBV5-1 . ASSLKASGVATYNEQF
TRBV20-1 few SASGLLREAPPDTQY
TRBV20-1 many SAEPWSSNEKLF
TRBV7-2 . ASLIYNEQF
TRBV20-1 . SARDMREGTDTQY
TRBV5-5 . ASSLAPDREQY
TRBV29-1 few SVVGDEQY
TRBV24-1 . ATSDRQGSGREQF
TRBV10-3 . AISGTTGAYNEQF
TRBV6-2/TRBV6-3 . ASSSKTVTITDTQY
TRBV9 few ASGVRGGTYNEQF
TRBV6-1 few ASSSGLAGIDEQY
TRBV20-1 few SASKTTSGRAEGELF
TRBV6-5 few ASSYRFGVSHNEQF
TRBV7-9 few ASSSLGRETQY
TRBV7-3 few ASSLIEGGELF
TRBV4-2 few ASSQGTSGGSYNEQF
TRBV12-3/TRBV12-4 few ATARLATGGTDTQY
TRBV2 many ASSAPSGRGNEQF
TRBV5-6 . ASSLEKRWGNEQF
TRBV10-3 . AISEGLAIGEQY